This passage covers 4 T cell receptor beta chains from one sample sequenced in a study of blood T cell repertoires in COVID-19. Produced via immunoSEQ multiplex PCR; TCRdb's table is partial and in-frame only. Of some 300,000 clones in the sample, 90% are singletons; the top ten hold about 4.5%. Sequenced sample: PBMCs or T cells enriched from blood (not recorded which). The origin of the receptors is a woman aged 18-29 years with acute COVID-19.

The chain links TRBV2 to TRBJ2-5, with TRBD1 matching over 8 bases. Germline CDR1 is SNHLY and CDR2 is FYNNEI. This CDR3 has 15 amino acids. V lost 4 bases and J lost 1; bases outside the gene matches: 5. The CDR3 region is CASSGPTGGQETQYF. The CDR3 DNA sequence: TGTGCCAGCAGTGGGCCCACAGGGGGCCAAGAGACCCAGTACTTC.

The rearrangement links TRBV11-2 to TRBJ1-2, with a tentative D call TRBD1 (6 bases). Germline V gene sequence: CDR1 SGHAT, CDR2 FQNNGV. Trimming removed 1 base from V and 2 bases from J, with 20 bases in between. CDR3 size: 18 residues. CDR3 protein: CASSLGTRGKEGNYGYTF. The DNA of the CDR3 is TGTGCCAGCAGCTTAGGTACCAGGGGAAAAGAGGGAAACTATGGCTACACCTTC.

This clone appeared once. V and J are TRBV18 and TRBJ1-3; D is uncertain. The germline V gene encodes CDR1 KGHSH and CDR2 LQKENI. This CDR3 has 15 residues. V lost 6 bases and J 6 bases, leaving 18 bases between the germline ends. The DNA of the CDR3 is TGTGCCAGCTCGCAAAGCCGGGATCGTCTAAACACCATATATTTT. Protein: CASSQSRDRLNTIYF. Combining the CDR3 with reference TRBV18 and TRBJ1-3 gives the whole variable domain NAGVMQNPRHLVRRRGQEARLRCSPMKGHSHVYWYRQLPEEGLKFMVYLQKENIIDESGMPKERFSAEFPKEGPSILRIQQVVRGDSAAYFCASSQSRDRLNTIYFGEGSWLTVV.

The rearrangement joins TRBV28 to TRBJ2-1, with 10 bases lining up with TRBD2. This CDR3 comprises 16 residues. The J segment lost 7 bases and the V segment lost 3 bases, leaving 9 bases of the junction unmatched. The germline V gene has CDR1 MDHEN and CDR2 SYDVKM. CDR3 sequence reads: CASSFDIAGGLNEQFF. Written as DNA, the CDR3 is TGTGCCAGCAGTTTTGATATAGCGGGAGGTCTAAATGAGCAGTTCTTC.